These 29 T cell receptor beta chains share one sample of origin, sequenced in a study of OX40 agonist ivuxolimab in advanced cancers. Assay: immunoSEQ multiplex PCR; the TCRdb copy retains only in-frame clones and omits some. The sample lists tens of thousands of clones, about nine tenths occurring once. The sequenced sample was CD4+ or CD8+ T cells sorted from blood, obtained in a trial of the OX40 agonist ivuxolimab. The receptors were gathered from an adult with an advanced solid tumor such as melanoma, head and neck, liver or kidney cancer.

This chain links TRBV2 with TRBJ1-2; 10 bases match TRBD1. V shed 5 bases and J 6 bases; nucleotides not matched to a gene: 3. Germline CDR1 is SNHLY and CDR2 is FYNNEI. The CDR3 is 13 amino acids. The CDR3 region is CASSLTGGDGYTF. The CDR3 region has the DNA TGTGCCAGCAGTCTGACAGGGGGCGATGGCTACACCTTC.

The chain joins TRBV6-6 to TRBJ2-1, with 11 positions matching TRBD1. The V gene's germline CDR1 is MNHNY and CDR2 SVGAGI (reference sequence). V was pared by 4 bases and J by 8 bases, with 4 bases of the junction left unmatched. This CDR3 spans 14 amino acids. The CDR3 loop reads CASSWTGGSDEQFF. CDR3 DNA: TGTGCCAGCAGTTGGACAGGGGGCTCAGATGAGCAGTTCTTC.

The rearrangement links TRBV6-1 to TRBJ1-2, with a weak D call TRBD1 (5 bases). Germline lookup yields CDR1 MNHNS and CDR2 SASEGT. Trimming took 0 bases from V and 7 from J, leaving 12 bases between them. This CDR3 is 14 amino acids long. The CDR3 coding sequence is TGTGCCAGCAGTGAAGCGGGGGGTAACAGTGGCTACACCTTC. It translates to CASSEAGGNSGYTF.

The CDR3 DNA reads TGTGCCAGCAGTGAAGGGGGGGTGAACACTGAAGCTTTCTTT. Translation gives CASSEGGVNTEAFF. The chain joins TRBV6-1 to TRBJ1-1; D possibly corresponds to TRBD1 (5 bases). Trimming removed 1 base at V and 0 bases at J, with 6 bases between. Germline CDR1 reads MNHNS; CDR2 reads SASEGT. The CDR3 runs 14 residues.

The DNA for the CDR3 is TGCGCCACAACGGACAGGGGTGGCGAGGAGACCCAGTACTTC. Encoded protein: CATTDRGGEETQYF. The chain links TRBV10-2 to TRBJ2-5; 9 bases are a match to TRBD1. The CDR3 contains 14 residues. Trimming at V came to 10 bases and at J to 5 bases, leaving 11 bases not matched to a gene. Germline V lookup: CDR1 WSHSY, CDR2 SAAADI.

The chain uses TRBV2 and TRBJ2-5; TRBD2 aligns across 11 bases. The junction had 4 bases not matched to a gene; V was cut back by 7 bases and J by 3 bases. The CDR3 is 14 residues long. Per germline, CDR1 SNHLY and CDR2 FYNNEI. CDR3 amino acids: CASTVAGGEETQYF. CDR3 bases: TGTGCCAGCACAGTAGCGGGAGGGGAAGAGACCCAGTACTTC.

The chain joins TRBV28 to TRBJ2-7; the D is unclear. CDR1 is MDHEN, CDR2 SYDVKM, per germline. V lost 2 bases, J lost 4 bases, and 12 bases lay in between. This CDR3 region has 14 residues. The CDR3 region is CASSLVETTYEQYF. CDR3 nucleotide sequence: TGTGCCAGCAGTTTAGTTGAAACGACATACGAGCAGTACTTC. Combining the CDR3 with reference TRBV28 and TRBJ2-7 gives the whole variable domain DVKVTQSSRYLVKRTGEKVFLECVQDMDHENMFWYRQDPGLGLRLIYFSYDVKMKEKGDIPEGYSVSREKKERFSLILESASTNQTSMYLCASSLVETTYEQYFGPGTRLTVT.

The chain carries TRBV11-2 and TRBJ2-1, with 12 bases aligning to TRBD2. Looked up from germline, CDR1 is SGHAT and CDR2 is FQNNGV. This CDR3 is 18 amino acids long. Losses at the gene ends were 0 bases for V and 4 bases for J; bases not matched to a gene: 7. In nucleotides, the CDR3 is TGTGCCAGCAGCTTAGATAAACGGACTAGCGGGAAATACAATGAGCAGTTCTTC. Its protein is CASSLDKRTSGKYNEQFF.

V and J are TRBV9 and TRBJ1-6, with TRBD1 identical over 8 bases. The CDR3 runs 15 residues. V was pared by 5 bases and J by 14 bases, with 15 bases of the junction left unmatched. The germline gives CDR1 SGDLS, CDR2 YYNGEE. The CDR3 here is CASSPTRDRPLTLHF. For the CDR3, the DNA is TGTGCCAGCAGTCCTACCCGGGACAGGCCTTTGACCCTCCACTTT.

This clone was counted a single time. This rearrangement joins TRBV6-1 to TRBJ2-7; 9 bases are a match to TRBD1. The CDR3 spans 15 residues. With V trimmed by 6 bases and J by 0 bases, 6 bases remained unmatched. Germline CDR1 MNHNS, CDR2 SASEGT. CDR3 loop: CASRRDRESSYEQYF. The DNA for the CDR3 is TGTGCCAGCAGGAGGGACAGGGAGAGCTCCTACGAGCAGTACTTC.

CDR3 in DNA: TGTGCCAGCAGCTACGGGACAGCTGACGAAAAACTGTTTTTT. Translated, it gives CASSYGTADEKLFF. The V call is TRBV7-8, the J call TRBJ1-4, with TRBD1 identical over 7 bases. J lost 8 bases, V lost 4 bases, and 7 bases had no gene match. The CDR3 loop spans 14 amino acids. From germline, CDR1 is SGHVS and CDR2 FQNEAQ.

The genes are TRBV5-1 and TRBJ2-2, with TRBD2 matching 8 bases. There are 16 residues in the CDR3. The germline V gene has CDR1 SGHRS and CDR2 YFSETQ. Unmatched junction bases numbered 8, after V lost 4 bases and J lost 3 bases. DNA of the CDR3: TGCGCCAGCAGCCCCGGAGTACTAGCGGACACCGGGGAGCTGTTTTTT. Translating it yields CASSPGVLADTGELFF.

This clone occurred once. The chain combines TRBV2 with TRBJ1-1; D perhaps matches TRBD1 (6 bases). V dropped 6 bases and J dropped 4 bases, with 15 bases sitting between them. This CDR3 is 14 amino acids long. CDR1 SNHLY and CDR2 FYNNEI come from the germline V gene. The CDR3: CASRPEGVGTEAFF. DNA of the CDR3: TGTGCCAGCAGACCCGAGGGGGTAGGCACTGAAGCTTTCTTT.

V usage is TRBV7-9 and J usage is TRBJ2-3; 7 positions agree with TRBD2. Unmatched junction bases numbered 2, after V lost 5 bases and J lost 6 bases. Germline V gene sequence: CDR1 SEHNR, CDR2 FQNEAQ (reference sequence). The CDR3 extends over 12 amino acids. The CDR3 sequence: CASSAGGDTQYF. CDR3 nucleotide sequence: TGTGCCAGCAGCGCCGGGGGGGATACGCAGTATTTT.

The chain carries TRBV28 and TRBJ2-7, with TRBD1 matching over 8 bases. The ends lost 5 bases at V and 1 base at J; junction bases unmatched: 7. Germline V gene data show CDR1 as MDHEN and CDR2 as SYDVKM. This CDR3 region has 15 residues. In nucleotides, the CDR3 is TGTGCCAGCAGTCATTCCCGGGACAGGTCCTACGAGCAGTACTTC. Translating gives CASSHSRDRSYEQYF.

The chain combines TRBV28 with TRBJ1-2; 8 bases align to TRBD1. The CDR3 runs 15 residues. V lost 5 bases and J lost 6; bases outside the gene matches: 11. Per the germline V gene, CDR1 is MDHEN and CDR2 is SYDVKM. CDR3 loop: CASSQLDRARDGYTF. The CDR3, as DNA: TGTGCCAGCAGTCAGCTGGACAGGGCCCGTGATGGCTACACCTTC.

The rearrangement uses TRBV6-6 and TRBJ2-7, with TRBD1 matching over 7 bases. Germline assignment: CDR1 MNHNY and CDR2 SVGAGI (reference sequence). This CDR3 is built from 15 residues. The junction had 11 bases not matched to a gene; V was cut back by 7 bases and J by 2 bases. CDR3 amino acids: CASTYAGGPAYEQYF. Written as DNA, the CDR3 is TGTGCCAGCACCTATGCAGGGGGACCAGCCTACGAGCAGTACTTC.

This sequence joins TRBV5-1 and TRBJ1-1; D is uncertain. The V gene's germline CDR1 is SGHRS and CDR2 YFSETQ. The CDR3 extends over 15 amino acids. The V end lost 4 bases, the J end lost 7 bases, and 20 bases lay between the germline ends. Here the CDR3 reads CASSEGTDGLGEAFF. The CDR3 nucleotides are TGCGCCAGCAGCGAAGGTACAGACGGATTAGGTGAAGCTTTCTTT.

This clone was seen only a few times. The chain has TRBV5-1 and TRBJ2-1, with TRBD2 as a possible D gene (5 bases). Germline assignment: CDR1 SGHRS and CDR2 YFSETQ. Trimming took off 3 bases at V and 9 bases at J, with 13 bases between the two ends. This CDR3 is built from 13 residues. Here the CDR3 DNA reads TGCGCCAGCAGCTCCTCCTTAGAGGGTGAGCAGTTCTTC. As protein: CASSSSLEGEQFF.

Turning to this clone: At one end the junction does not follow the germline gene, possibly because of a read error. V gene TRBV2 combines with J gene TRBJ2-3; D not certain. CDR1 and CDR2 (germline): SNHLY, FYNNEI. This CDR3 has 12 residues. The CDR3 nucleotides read TGTGCCACCAGTTTTTCTGAGGATACGCAGTATTTT. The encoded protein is CATSFSEDTQYF.

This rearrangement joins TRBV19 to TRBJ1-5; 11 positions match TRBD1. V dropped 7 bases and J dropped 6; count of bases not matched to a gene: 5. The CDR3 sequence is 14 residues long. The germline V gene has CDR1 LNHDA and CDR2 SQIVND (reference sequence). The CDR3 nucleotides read TGTGCCAGTAACTTAGGACAGGGGGCTCAGCCCCAGCATTTT. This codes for CASNLGQGAQPQHF.

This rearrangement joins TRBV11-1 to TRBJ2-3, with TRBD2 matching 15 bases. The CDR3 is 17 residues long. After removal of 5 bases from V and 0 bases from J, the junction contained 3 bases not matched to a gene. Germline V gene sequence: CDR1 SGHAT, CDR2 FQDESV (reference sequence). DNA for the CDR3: TGTGCCAGCAGCCCGGGACTAGCGGGAGGTAGCACAGATACGCAGTATTTT. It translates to CASSPGLAGGSTDTQYF.

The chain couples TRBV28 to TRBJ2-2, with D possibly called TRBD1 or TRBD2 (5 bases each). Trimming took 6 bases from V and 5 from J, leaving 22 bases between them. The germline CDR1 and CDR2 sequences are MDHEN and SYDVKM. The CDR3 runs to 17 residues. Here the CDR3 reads CASSGDGDPPYTGELFF. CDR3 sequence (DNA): TGTGCCAGCAGCGGGGATGGGGACCCCCCGTATACCGGGGAGCTGTTTTTT.

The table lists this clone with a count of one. The CDR3 region is CASSLTGSRYEQYF. CDR3 nucleotide sequence: TGTGCCAGCAGCTTGACAGGTTCACGCTACGAGCAGTACTTC. The rearrangement uses TRBV11-3 and TRBJ2-7, with D possibly TRBD1 on 6 matching bases. Trimming took off 3 bases at V and 3 bases at J, with 12 bases between the two ends. The CDR3 is 14 amino acids. CDR1 is SGHNT, CDR2 YENEEA, per germline.

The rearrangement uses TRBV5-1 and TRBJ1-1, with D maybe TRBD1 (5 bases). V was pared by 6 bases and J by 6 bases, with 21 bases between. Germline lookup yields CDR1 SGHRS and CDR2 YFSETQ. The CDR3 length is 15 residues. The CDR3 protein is CASTSGRGGSAEAFF. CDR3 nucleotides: TGCGCCAGCACCTCGGGACGGGGAGGGTCGGCTGAAGCTTTCTTT. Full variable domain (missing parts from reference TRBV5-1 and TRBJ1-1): KAGVTQTPRYLIKTRGQQVTLSCSPISGHRSVSWYQQTPGQGLQFLFEYFSETQRNKGNFPGRFSGRQFSNSRSEMNVSTLELGDSALYLCASTSGRGGSAEAFFGQGTRLTVV.

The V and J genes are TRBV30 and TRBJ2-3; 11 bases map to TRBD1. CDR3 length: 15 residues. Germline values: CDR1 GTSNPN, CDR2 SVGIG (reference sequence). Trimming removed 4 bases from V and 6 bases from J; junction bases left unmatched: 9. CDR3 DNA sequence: TGTGCCTGGACCGGACAGGGGGCTTATTTTGATACGCAGTATTTT. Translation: CAWTGQGAYFDTQYF.

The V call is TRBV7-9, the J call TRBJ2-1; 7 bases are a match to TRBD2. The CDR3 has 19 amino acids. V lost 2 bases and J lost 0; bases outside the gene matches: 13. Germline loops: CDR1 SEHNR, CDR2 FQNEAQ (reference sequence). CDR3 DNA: TGTGCCAGCAGCTTATTTGGTCTAGCGGCCGGGAGCTCCTACAATGAGCAGTTCTTC. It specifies CASSLFGLAAGSSYNEQFF.

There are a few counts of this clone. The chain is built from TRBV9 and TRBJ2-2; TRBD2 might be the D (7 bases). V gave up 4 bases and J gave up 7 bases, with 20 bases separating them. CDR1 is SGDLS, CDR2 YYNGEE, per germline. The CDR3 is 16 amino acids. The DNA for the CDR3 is TGTGCCAGCAGCAGAGTCGGCGGGGGCTCCCTCGGGGAGCTGTTTTTT. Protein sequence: CASSRVGGGSLGELFF.

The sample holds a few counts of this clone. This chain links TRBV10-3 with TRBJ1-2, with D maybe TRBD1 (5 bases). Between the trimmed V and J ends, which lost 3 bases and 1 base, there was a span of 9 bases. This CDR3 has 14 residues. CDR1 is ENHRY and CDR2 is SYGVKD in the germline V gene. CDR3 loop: CAISERGNNYGYTF. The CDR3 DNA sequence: TGTGCCATCAGTGAAAGGGGAAATAACTATGGCTACACCTTC.